These 22 T cell receptor beta chains came from one sample sequenced in a study of T cell responses to AZD1222 COVID-19 vaccine. Produced via immunoSEQ multiplex PCR; TCRdb's table is partial and in-frame only. The data contain about 120,000 clones, around 91% of them singletons. The input for sequencing was peripheral blood, taken on day 0 of AZD1222 vaccination. The receptors were sampled from an adult in good health.

This chain joins TRBV6-5 and TRBJ2-3; 7 bases are shared with TRBD2. The CDR3 totals 14 residues. Germline CDR1 is MNHEY and CDR2 is SVGAGI. V dropped 6 bases and J dropped 0; count of bases not matched to a gene: 3. CDR3 sequence: CASRSGDSTDTQYF. The CDR3 DNA follows: TGTGCCAGCAGGAGCGGGGATAGCACAGATACGCAGTATTTT.

This chain uses TRBV5-1 with TRBJ2-5, with D hard to call. This CDR3 region has 11 residues. Trimming removed 6 bases at V and 1 base at J, with 4 bases between. In germline, CDR1 is SGHRS, CDR2 YFSETQ. The CDR3 sequence is CASTLQETQYF. The CDR3 coding sequence is TGCGCCAGCACCCTCCAAGAGACCCAGTACTTC.

V is TRBV2 and J is TRBJ1-5, with TRBD1 as a possible D gene (6 bases). Germline assignment: CDR1 SNHLY and CDR2 FYNNEI. The CDR3 totals 15 residues. Trimming took 5 bases from V and 5 from J, leaving 16 bases between them. In DNA form, the CDR3 reads TGTGCCAGCAGTAGGGAGGCAGGGGAATATCAGCCCCAGCATTTT. Its protein product is CASSREAGEYQPQHF.

This chain joins TRBV3-1 (or the pseudogene TRBV3-2) and TRBJ1-2; a weak D match, TRBD1 (5 bases). Germline lookup yields CDR1 LGHDT and CDR2 YNNKEL (reference sequence). The CDR3 has 14 amino acids. V dropped 1 base and J dropped 4 bases, with 10 bases sitting between them. The CDR3 coding sequence is TGTGCCAGCAGCCAAGTAGGGGCAGCCTATGGCTACACCTTC. Residues: CASSQVGAAYGYTF.

The genes are TRBV11-2 and TRBJ1-1, with 9 bases matching TRBD1. Germline V gene lookup returns CDR1 SGHAT and CDR2 FQNNGV. J gave up 2 bases and V 8 bases, and 6 bases lay outside the gene matches. There are 14 residues in the CDR3. The CDR3: CASGEGQGNTEAFF. Written as DNA, the CDR3 is TGTGCCAGCGGCGAGGGACAGGGTAACACTGAAGCTTTCTTT. The whole variable domain, filled in from reference TRBV11-2 and TRBJ1-1, reads EAGVAQSPRYKIIEKRQSVAFWCNPISGHATLYWYQQILGQGPKLLIQFQNNGVVDDSQLPKDRFSAERLKGVDSTLKIQPAKLEDSAVYLCASGEGQGNTEAFFGQGTRLTVV.

The chain couples TRBV11-1 to TRBJ1-6; D remains unclear. With 5 bases removed from V and 5 bases from J, the gap between germline ends came to 13 bases. The CDR3 has 15 residues. CDR1 and CDR2 (germline): SGHAT, FQDESV (reference sequence). This chain's CDR3 is CASSPRAADNSPLHF. CDR3 nucleotides: TGTGCCAGCAGCCCGCGGGCGGCAGATAATTCACCCCTCCACTTT.

This chain joins TRBV3-1 (or the pseudogene TRBV3-2) and TRBJ2-3; unclear D gene. Trimming took off 6 bases at V and 6 bases at J, with 7 bases between the two ends. There are 11 residues in the CDR3. The germline V gene has CDR1 LGHDT and CDR2 YNNKEL (reference sequence). The CDR3, as DNA: TGTGCCAGCAGTCATAGGGATACGCAGTATTTT. Protein product: CASSHRDTQYF.

There are a few counts of this clone. The chain has TRBV27 and TRBJ2-2; 7 bases fit TRBD1. This CDR3 is built from 15 residues. Germline loops: CDR1 MNHEY, CDR2 SMNVEV (reference sequence). V shed 7 bases and J 5 bases; nucleotides not matched to a gene: 10. CDR3 sequence reads: CASKAGQALTGELFF. In DNA, the CDR3 is TGTGCCAGCAAGGCCGGACAGGCCTTGACCGGGGAGCTGTTTTTT.

This rearrangement joins TRBV6-2 or TRBV6-3 to TRBJ1-3; D possibly corresponds to TRBD1 (5 bases). Germline CDR1 reads MNHEY; CDR2 reads SVGEGT. This CDR3 region has 15 residues. V lost 6 bases and J lost 0, with 12 bases in between. The CDR3 loop is CASSPGGNSGNTIYF. The CDR3 bases are TGTGCCAGCAGCCCCGGGGGAAACTCTGGAAACACCATATATTTT.

The V gene is TRBV21-1, the J gene TRBJ2-7. TRBV21-1 is termed a pseudogene. The CDR3 spans 15 residues. CDR3 amino acids: CASSFAKRGAYEQYV. The CDR3 DNA reads TGTGCCAGCAGCTTTGCTAAGAGGGGGGCCTACGAGCAGTACGTC.

This clone was picked up a small number of times. CDR3 DNA sequence: TGTGCCTCCACTGGGGGGTTTAGCACAGATACGCAGTATTTT. Protein: CASTGGFSTDTQYF. The chain employs TRBV5-4 and TRBJ2-3; tentative D call: TRBD2 (6 bases). The V end lost 10 bases, the J end lost 0 bases, and 15 bases lay between the germline ends. CDR1 and CDR2 from the germline V gene are SGHNT and YYREEE (reference sequence). The CDR3 contains 14 residues.

Turning to this clone: Other nucleotide sequences from this sample produce the same CDR3. The rearrangement uses TRBV27 and TRBJ1-5; D remains unclear. Germline CDR1 reads MNHEY; CDR2 reads SMNVEV (reference sequence). The CDR3 consists of 12 residues. V was cut by 3 bases and J by 7 bases, with 7 bases left in between. Here the CDR3 DNA reads TGTGCCAGCAGTTTGATAGGGCAGCCCCAGCATTTT. Residues: CASSLIGQPQHF.

V is TRBV4-1 and J is TRBJ1-1; D is uncertain. CDR3 length: 14 residues. V was clipped by 7 bases and J by 1 base, with 13 bases between them. Germline loops: CDR1 MGHRA, CDR2 YSYEKL. The CDR3, as DNA: TGCGCCAGCACCCCCCCTAACGCGAACACTGAAGCTTTCTTT. Protein product: CASTPPNANTEAFF.

The V call is TRBV7-9, the J call TRBJ2-3; TRBD2 matches 10 bases. From germline, CDR1 is SEHNR and CDR2 FQNEAQ (reference sequence). Trimming at V came to 4 bases and at J to 6 bases, leaving 16 bases not matched to a gene. This CDR3 comprises 18 residues. CDR3 loop: CASSSRQPGLAIADTQYF. CDR3 sequence (DNA): TGTGCCAGCAGCTCTCGACAGCCGGGACTAGCGATTGCGGATACGCAGTATTTT.

The chain uses TRBV5-1 and TRBJ2-1, with 11 bases identical to TRBD2. The V gene's germline CDR1 is SGHRS and CDR2 YFSETQ. The length of the CDR3 is 16 residues. V was pared by 4 bases and J by 7 bases, with 10 bases of the junction left unmatched. CDR3 coding DNA: TGCGCCAGCAGCCCGTTTAGCGGGGGGGCCTCTAATGAGCAGTTCTTC. Encoded protein: CASSPFSGGASNEQFF.

CDR3 region: CAWSNRYGYTF. The CDR3 DNA reads TGTGCCTGGAGTAACAGGTACGGCTACACCTTC. This chain uses TRBV30 with TRBJ1-2; tentative D call: TRBD1 (5 bases). The V and J ends lost 2 bases and 8 bases respectively, with 9 bases between them. Germline V gene data show CDR1 as GTSNPN and CDR2 as SVGIG (reference sequence). CDR3 length: 11 residues.

This chain links TRBV30 with TRBJ2-7, with 14 bases identical to TRBD2. Germline trimming cut 5 bases from V and 2 bases from J; bases unmatched to any gene: 14. The germline V gene has CDR1 GTSNPN and CDR2 SVGIG (reference sequence). The CDR3 contains 18 residues. The CDR3: CAWPPGTSGSSGTYEQYV. In DNA form, the CDR3 reads TGTGCCTGGCCTCCAGGGACTAGCGGGAGTTCGGGGACCTACGAGCAGTACGTC.

This sequence joins TRBV7-8 and TRBJ2-1; 15 bases align to TRBD2. Germline CDR1 reads SGHVS; CDR2 reads FQNEAQ. Germline trimming cut 5 bases from V and 0 bases from J; bases unmatched to any gene: 2. The CDR3 has 17 amino acids. CDR3: CASSPGLAGGSYNEQFF. The CDR3 bases are TGTGCCAGCAGCCCGGGACTAGCGGGGGGCTCCTACAATGAGCAGTTCTTC.

The rearrangement uses TRBV10-1 and TRBJ2-7; D is tentatively TRBD1 or TRBD2 (5 bases each). With 6 bases removed from V and 0 bases from J, the gap between germline ends came to 6 bases. CDR3 length equals 12 residues. Germline CDR1 WNHNN, CDR2 SYGVQD (reference sequence). CDR3 in amino acids: CASSGASYEQYF. CDR3 sequence (DNA): TGCGCCAGCAGCGGGGCCTCCTACGAGCAGTACTTC.

The chain combines TRBV6-7 with TRBJ2-7, with TRBD1 identical over 7 bases. TRBV6-7 is an ORF, with its function uncertain. The CDR3 sequence is 18 residues long. J lost 3 bases, V lost 0 bases, and 14 bases had no gene match. CDR3 region: CASSYSPPATGPFYEQYV. The CDR3 DNA reads TGTGCCAGCAGTTACTCCCCCCCCGCGACAGGGCCGTTCTACGAGCAGTACGTC.

The rearrangement joins TRBV4-2 to TRBJ2-2; D is undetermined. The CDR3 has 15 residues. Trimming shortened V by 8 bases and J by 3 bases, and 16 bases separated the two germline ends. Germline loops: CDR1 LGHNA, CDR2 YNFKEQ. The CDR3 here is CASSVAGRDTGELFF. DNA of the CDR3: TGTGCCAGCTCTGTAGCCGGTCGGGACACCGGGGAGCTGTTTTTT.

The rearrangement links TRBV5-4 to TRBJ1-1; weak D call: TRBD1 (5 bases). Germline V gives CDR1 SGHNT, CDR2 YYREEE (reference sequence). This CDR3 contains 17 residues. Trimming removed 4 bases from V and 3 bases from J, with 22 bases in between. CDR3 sequence reads: CASSPGGSSAIHTEAFF. CDR3 in DNA: TGTGCCAGCAGCCCGGGGGGGTCGAGCGCCATCCACACTGAAGCTTTCTTT.